Listed below are T cell receptor beta chains from one sample, sequenced in a study of blood T cell repertoires in COVID-19. This table comes from immunoSEQ multiplex PCR, and its TCRdb copy is limited to in-frame clones, with some not included. The profile shows 75,000 to 90,000 clones, around four fifths of them singletons. Sample: peripheral blood. These receptors originate from a man older than 75 with active or convalescent COVID-19. CDR3s include the opening cysteine and the closing phenylalanine or tryptophan. A D gene is named only where the DNA matches it firmly. Expanded clones are given a class, and other clones once, few, many or no size at all.

v_call: TRBV19; clone_size: .; d_call: .; j_call: TRBJ1-5; cdr3_aa: CASSRAGSSNQPQHF; cdr3_nt: TGTGCCAGTAGTCGGGCAGGGTCGAGCAATCAGCCCCAGCATTTT
v_call: TRBV4-2; clone_size: .; d_call: .; j_call: TRBJ1-1; cdr3_aa: CASSQSHYHNTEAFF; cdr3_nt: TGTGCCAGCAGCCAGTCCCACTATCATAACACTGAAGCTTTCTTT
v_call: TRBV24-1; clone_size: .; d_call: TRBD1; j_call: TRBJ2-3; cdr3_aa: CATSAPTGGPDTQYF; cdr3_nt: TGTGCCACCAGTGCCCCAACAGGGGGCCCAGATACGCAGTATTTT
v_call: TRBV21-1; clone_size: once; d_call: .; j_call: TRBJ1-5; cdr3_aa: CASTQREMGNQPQHF; cdr3_nt: TGTGCCAGCACACAAAGGGAGATGGGCAATCAGCCCCAGCATTTT
v_call: TRBV19; clone_size: few; d_call: .; j_call: TRBJ1-5; cdr3_aa: CASSIPYSNQPQHF; cdr3_nt: TGTGCCAGTAGTATCCCGTATAGCAATCAGCCCCAGCATTTT
v_call: TRBV5-4; clone_size: .; d_call: .; j_call: TRBJ1-6; cdr3_aa: CASARGGGSNSPLHF; cdr3_nt: TGTGCCAGCGCCCGTGGTGGCGGTTCCAATTCACCCCTCCACTTT
v_call: TRBV27; clone_size: .; d_call: .; j_call: TRBJ2-4; cdr3_aa: CASSLSGAIAKNIQYF; cdr3_nt: TGTGCCAGCAGTTTATCGGGAGCAATAGCCAAAAACATTCAGTACTTC
v_call: TRBV3-1/TRBV3-2; clone_size: once; d_call: .; j_call: TRBJ1-6; cdr3_aa: CASSQGGHYNSPLHF; cdr3_nt: TGTGCCAGCAGCCAAGGGGGACACTATAATTCACCCCTCCACTTT
v_call: TRBV6-1; clone_size: .; d_call: .; j_call: TRBJ1-1; cdr3_aa: CASSEVGQANTEAFF; cdr3_nt: TGTGCCAGCAGTGAAGTGGGGCAGGCGAACACTGAAGCTTTCTTT
v_call: TRBV5-1; clone_size: .; d_call: TRBD1; j_call: TRBJ2-4; cdr3_aa: CASSPRTGTGRDIQYF; cdr3_nt: TGCGCCAGCAGCCCCAGAACCGGGACAGGGAGAGACATTCAGTACTTC
v_call: TRBV6-5; clone_size: .; d_call: .; j_call: TRBJ1-2; cdr3_aa: CASSYSLRGGYTF; cdr3_nt: TGTGCCAGCAGTTACTCGCTCAGGGGCGGCTACACCTTC
v_call: TRBV10-2; clone_size: .; d_call: .; j_call: TRBJ1-6; cdr3_aa: CASSGVSYNSPLHF; cdr3_nt: TGCGCCAGCAGCGGGGTGTCCTATAATTCACCCCTCCACTTT
v_call: TRBV7-2; clone_size: .; d_call: TRBD1; j_call: TRBJ2-5; cdr3_aa: CASSYPLPGQGMETQYF; cdr3_nt: TGTGCCAGCAGCTATCCTTTACCGGGACAGGGGATGGAGACCCAGTACTTC
v_call: TRBV24-1; clone_size: .; d_call: TRBD2; j_call: TRBJ2-1; cdr3_aa: CATSDGLAGTYNEQFF; cdr3_nt: TGTGCCACCAGTGATGGACTAGCGGGGACCTACAATGAGCAGTTCTTC
v_call: TRBV11-2; clone_size: .; d_call: TRBD2; j_call: TRBJ2-1; cdr3_aa: CASSLAGGYNEQFF; cdr3_nt: TGTGCCAGCAGTCTAGCGGGAGGGTACAATGAGCAGTTCTTC
v_call: TRBV5-8; clone_size: .; d_call: .; j_call: TRBJ1-1; cdr3_aa: CASSYRIGAFF; cdr3_nt: TGTGCCAGCAGCTACAGAATTGGGGCTTTCTTT
v_call: TRBV11-3; clone_size: .; d_call: .; j_call: TRBJ1-1; cdr3_aa: CASSAQGWSFF; cdr3_nt: TGTGCCAGCAGCGCTCAGGGTTGGTCTTTCTTT
v_call: TRBV7-8; clone_size: .; d_call: .; j_call: TRBJ1-5; cdr3_aa: CASSLVLSQPQHF; cdr3_nt: TGTGCCAGCAGCTTAGTTTTGAGTCAGCCCCAGCATTTT
v_call: TRBV7-2; clone_size: .; d_call: .; j_call: TRBJ1-1; cdr3_aa: CASSRSVRSEAFF; cdr3_nt: TGTGCCAGCAGCCGCTCAGTGAGGTCTGAAGCTTTCTTT
v_call: TRBV29-1; clone_size: .; d_call: .; j_call: TRBJ1-1; cdr3_aa: CSVADTEAFF; cdr3_nt: TGCAGCGTTGCGGACACTGAAGCTTTCTTT
v_call: TRBV30; clone_size: .; d_call: TRBD1; j_call: TRBJ1-1; cdr3_aa: CAWSVREGGFRTVTEAFF; cdr3_nt: TGTGCCTGGAGTGTACGCGAAGGGGGCTTTAGGACGGTTACTGAAGCTTTCTTT
v_call: TRBV12-3/TRBV12-4; clone_size: .; d_call: .; j_call: TRBJ1-3; cdr3_aa: CASTNPAGNTIYF; cdr3_nt: TGTGCCAGCACTAACCCCGCTGGAAACACCATATATTTT
v_call: TRBV5-1; clone_size: .; d_call: TRBD1; j_call: TRBJ1-4; cdr3_aa: CASSLMGQGDEKLFF; cdr3_nt: TGCGCCAGCAGCCTTATGGGACAGGGTGATGAAAAACTGTTTTTT
v_call: TRBV5-1; clone_size: once; d_call: .; j_call: TRBJ2-6; cdr3_aa: CASSFRQVSGANVLTF; cdr3_nt: TGCGCCAGCAGCTTCCGACAGGTCTCTGGGGCCAACGTCCTGACTTTC
v_call: TRBV7-9; clone_size: .; d_call: .; j_call: TRBJ2-3; cdr3_aa: CASSPKGSPFTDTQYF; cdr3_nt: TGTGCCAGCAGCCCAAAGGGGTCTCCTTTCACAGATACGCAGTATTTT
v_call: TRBV7-9; clone_size: .; d_call: TRBD1; j_call: TRBJ2-3; cdr3_aa: CASSFGGTGETDTQYF; cdr3_nt: TGTGCCAGCAGCTTTGGAGGGACAGGGGAGACAGATACGCAGTATTTT
v_call: TRBV7-2; clone_size: .; d_call: TRBD1; j_call: TRBJ2-5; cdr3_aa: CASSYWTGGAETQYF; cdr3_nt: TGTGCCAGCAGCTACTGGACAGGGGGAGCAGAGACCCAGTACTTC
v_call: TRBV7-9; clone_size: .; d_call: TRBD1; j_call: TRBJ1-4; cdr3_aa: CASTDRVANEKLFF; cdr3_nt: TGTGCCAGCACCGACAGGGTAGCTAATGAAAAACTGTTTTTT
v_call: TRBV11-2; clone_size: .; d_call: .; j_call: TRBJ1-1; cdr3_aa: CASSLDSKRSFF; cdr3_nt: TGTGCCAGCAGCCTCGACTCTAAGCGTAGTTTCTTT
v_call: TRBV19; clone_size: .; d_call: .; j_call: TRBJ2-4; cdr3_aa: CASSTPGWSENIQYF; cdr3_nt: TGTGCCAGTAGTACTCCAGGGTGGTCGGAAAACATTCAGTACTTC
v_call: TRBV11-1; clone_size: .; d_call: .; j_call: TRBJ1-6; cdr3_aa: CASSLDSYSPLHF; cdr3_nt: TGTGCCAGCAGCTTAGACAGCTATTCACCCCTCCACTTT
v_call: TRBV5-1; clone_size: .; d_call: .; j_call: TRBJ2-5; cdr3_aa: CASSLPWGNQETQYF; cdr3_nt: TGCGCCAGCAGCCTCCCATGGGGCAACCAAGAGACCCAGTACTTC
v_call: TRBV7-9; clone_size: .; d_call: .; j_call: TRBJ1-2; cdr3_aa: CASSSPGGGLNYGYTF; cdr3_nt: TGTGCCAGCAGCTCGCCTGGCGGAGGGTTGAACTATGGCTACACCTTC
v_call: TRBV28; clone_size: once; d_call: .; j_call: TRBJ1-4; cdr3_aa: CASAWGREEKLFF; cdr3_nt: TGTGCCAGCGCCTGGGGGAGGGAGGAAAAACTGTTTTTT
v_call: TRBV24-1; clone_size: .; d_call: .; j_call: TRBJ2-3; cdr3_aa: CATSDVGTSDTQYF; cdr3_nt: TGTGCCACCAGTGATGTAGGGACTTCGGATACGCAGTATTTT
v_call: TRBV6-5; clone_size: few; d_call: .; j_call: TRBJ2-3; cdr3_aa: CASTRADTQYF; cdr3_nt: TGTGCCAGCACCAGGGCAGATACGCAGTATTTT
v_call: TRBV19; clone_size: .; d_call: TRBD2; j_call: TRBJ2-2; cdr3_aa: CASKPSLLAGGRIGELFF; cdr3_nt: TGTGCCAGTAAGCCTTCCCTCCTAGCGGGGGGCCGTATCGGGGAGCTGTTTTTT
v_call: TRBV19; clone_size: .; d_call: .; j_call: TRBJ1-5; cdr3_aa: CASSPVGRVGQPQHF; cdr3_nt: TGTGCCAGTAGTCCTGTCGGGAGGGTAGGTCAGCCCCAGCATTTT
v_call: TRBV30; clone_size: .; d_call: .; j_call: TRBJ1-1; cdr3_aa: CAWSATANTEAFF; cdr3_nt: TGTGCCTGGAGTGCGACAGCGAACACTGAAGCTTTCTTT
v_call: TRBV18; clone_size: few; d_call: TRBD2; j_call: TRBJ2-3; cdr3_aa: CASSPSGASTDTQYF; cdr3_nt: TGTGCCAGCTCACCAAGCGGGGCTAGCACAGATACGCAGTATTTT
v_call: TRBV19; clone_size: few; d_call: TRBD2; j_call: TRBJ2-5; cdr3_aa: CASRPLGAGQETQYF; cdr3_nt: TGTGCCAGTAGGCCCTTAGGAGCGGGGCAAGAGACCCAGTACTTC
v_call: TRBV30; clone_size: .; d_call: .; j_call: TRBJ1-2; cdr3_aa: CAWSRGSGYTF; cdr3_nt: TGTGCCTGGAGTCGAGGGAGCGGCTACACCTTC